This paragraph covers one T cell receptor (beta chain) sequence. Its antigen remains undetermined. The sample holds no much larger clone one base away, and base qualities are not on file. Libraries were constructed by the immunoSEQ multiplex PCR assay. The source is immuneACCESS, and TCRdb retained only in-frame sequences with V and J called. Part of the clones is not carried over; for the studies checked, unresolved V genes explain less than half of this, and the remainder is unexplained. The sample contains 84,000 or so clones, approximately 83% of them found a single time. Clones ranked in the top ten supply roughly 15% of the sample. This record comes from a study of radiotherapy plus CTLA-4 blockade in lung cancer (dated by TCRdb to 2016 to 2019). Concerning the study at large: Objective responses occurred in 18% of enrolled patients, and 30% to 35% achieved disease control. Study-wide findings and limitations: The strongest predictors of response, as reported, were early dynamic changes in blood T cell clones along with a rise in serum interferon-beta after radiation. TCR clones derived from tumors expanded in peripheral blood after treatment with radiotherapy and ipilimumab.

The study tested focal radiation therapy combined with CTLA-4 blockade (ipilimumab) in patients with chemo-refractory metastatic non-small-cell lung cancer. From cysteine to phenylalanine, the CDR3 is 18 amino acids long. The sequence is cut down to CDR3 DNA, 54 bases in frame from base 1. This chain is built from TRBV21-1 and TRBJ2-1; the D call TRBD2 from the table was never checked on the DNA. TRBV21-1 has pseudogene status. Specimen: peripheral blood, collected from a patient treated with radiotherapy plus ipilimumab. The sequence came from a human donor with non-small cell lung cancer that progressed on radiotherapy plus ipilimumab. The DNA reads as follows: TGTGCCAGCAGCAAAGAAGCGGGGGGGACCCCCTCCTACAATGAGCAGTTCTTC. Translation gives CASSKEAGGTPSYNEQFF.